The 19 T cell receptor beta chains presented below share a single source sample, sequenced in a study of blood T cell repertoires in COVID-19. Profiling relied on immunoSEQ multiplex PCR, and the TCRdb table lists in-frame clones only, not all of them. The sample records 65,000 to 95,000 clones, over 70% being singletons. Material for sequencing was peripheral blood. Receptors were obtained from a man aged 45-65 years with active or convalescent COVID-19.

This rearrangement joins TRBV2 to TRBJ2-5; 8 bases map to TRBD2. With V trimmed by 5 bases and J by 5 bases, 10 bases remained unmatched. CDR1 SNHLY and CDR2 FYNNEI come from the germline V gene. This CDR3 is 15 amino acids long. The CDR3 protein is CASSRVIGGAETQYF. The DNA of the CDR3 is TGTGCCAGCAGTAGAGTTATCGGGGGGGCTGAGACCCAGTACTTC.

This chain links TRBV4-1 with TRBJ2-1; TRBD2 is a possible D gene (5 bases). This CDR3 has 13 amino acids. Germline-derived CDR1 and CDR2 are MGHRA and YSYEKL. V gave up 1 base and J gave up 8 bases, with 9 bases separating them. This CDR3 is CASSQVTSYEQFF. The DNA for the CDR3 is TGCGCCAGCAGCCAAGTTACTAGTTATGAGCAGTTCTTC.

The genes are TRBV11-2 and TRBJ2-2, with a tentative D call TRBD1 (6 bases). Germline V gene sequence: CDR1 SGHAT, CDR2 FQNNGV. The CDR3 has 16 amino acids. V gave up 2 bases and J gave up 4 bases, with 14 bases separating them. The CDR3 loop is CASSLTQGSATGELFF. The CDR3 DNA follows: TGTGCCAGCAGCTTAACTCAGGGGAGTGCCACCGGGGAGCTGTTTTTT.

CDR3: CASSPLSHSGVQFF. In DNA, the CDR3 is TGTGCCAGCTCACCATTGTCCCACTCAGGGGTGCAGTTCTTC. V usage is TRBV18 and J usage is TRBJ2-1, with D perhaps TRBD1 (6 bases). CDR1 is KGHSH and CDR2 is LQKENI in the germline V gene. V lost 2 bases to trimming and J lost 12 bases, with 17 bases between them. The CDR3 loop spans 14 amino acids.

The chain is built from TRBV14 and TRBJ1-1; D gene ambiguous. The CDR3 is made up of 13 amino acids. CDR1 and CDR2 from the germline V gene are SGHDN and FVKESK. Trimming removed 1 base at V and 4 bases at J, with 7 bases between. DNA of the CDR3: TGTGCCAGCAGCCAAGGGAGTGGCACTGAAGCTTTCTTT. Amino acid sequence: CASSQGSGTEAFF. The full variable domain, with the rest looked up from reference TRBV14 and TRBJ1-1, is EAGVTQFPSHSVIEKGQTVTLRCDPISGHDNLYWYRRVMGKEIKFLLHFVKESKQDESGMPNNRFLAERTGGTYSTLKVQPAELEDSGVYFCASSQGSGTEAFFGQGTRLTVV.

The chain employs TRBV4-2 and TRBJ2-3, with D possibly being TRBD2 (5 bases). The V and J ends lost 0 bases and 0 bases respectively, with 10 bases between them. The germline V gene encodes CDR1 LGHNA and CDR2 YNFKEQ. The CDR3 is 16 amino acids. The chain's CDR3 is CASSQEPADSTDTQYF. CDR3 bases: TGTGCCAGCAGCCAAGAACCAGCGGATAGCACAGATACGCAGTATTTT.

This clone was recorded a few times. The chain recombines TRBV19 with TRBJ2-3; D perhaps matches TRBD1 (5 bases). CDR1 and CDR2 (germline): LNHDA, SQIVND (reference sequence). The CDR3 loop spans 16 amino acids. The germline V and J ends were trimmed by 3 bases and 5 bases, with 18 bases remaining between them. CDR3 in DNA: TGTGCCAGTAGTATCCAGTGGCGTTTAGGGGAAGATACGCAGTATTTT. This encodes CASSIQWRLGEDTQYF.

CDR3 sequence reads: CASSRPGIPTGELFF. DNA for the CDR3: TGTGCCAGCTCACGGCCGGGAATACCCACCGGGGAGCTGTTTTTT. J is TRBJ2-2 and V is TRBV18, with D perhaps TRBD2 (5 bases). The V and J ends lost 4 bases and 4 bases respectively, with 13 bases between them. The CDR3 consists of 15 residues. Germline V lookup: CDR1 KGHSH, CDR2 LQKENI.

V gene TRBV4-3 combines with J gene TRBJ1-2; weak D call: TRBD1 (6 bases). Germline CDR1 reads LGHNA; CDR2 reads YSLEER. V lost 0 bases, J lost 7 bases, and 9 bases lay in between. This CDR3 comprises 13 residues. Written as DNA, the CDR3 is TGCGCCAGCAGCCAAGATCAGGGGTTTGGCTACACCTTC. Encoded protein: CASSQDQGFGYTF.

DNA of the CDR3: TGTGCCAGCAGCAACCGGGGGGGCAGAATTGACTATGGCTACACCTTC. Translating it yields CASSNRGGRIDYGYTF. The chain employs TRBV5-6 and TRBJ1-2, with D perhaps TRBD1 (6 bases). Per germline, CDR1 SGHDT and CDR2 YYEEEE. V lost 4 bases and J 3 bases, leaving 19 bases between the germline ends. The CDR3 is 16 amino acids.

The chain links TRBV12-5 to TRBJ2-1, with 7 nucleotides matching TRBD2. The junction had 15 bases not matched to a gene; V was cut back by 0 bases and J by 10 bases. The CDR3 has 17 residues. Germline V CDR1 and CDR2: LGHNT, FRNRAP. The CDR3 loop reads CASGLVPGLFLFYEQFF. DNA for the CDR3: TGTGCTAGTGGTTTGGTACCGGGACTATTCTTGTTTTACGAGCAGTTCTTC.

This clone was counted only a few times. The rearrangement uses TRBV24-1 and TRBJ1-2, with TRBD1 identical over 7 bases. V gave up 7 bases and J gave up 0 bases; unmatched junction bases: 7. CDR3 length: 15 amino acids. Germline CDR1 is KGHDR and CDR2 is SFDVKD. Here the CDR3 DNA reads TGTGCCACCAGCGAAGAGACAGGGTCTAACTATGGCTACACCTTC. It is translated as CATSEETGSNYGYTF.

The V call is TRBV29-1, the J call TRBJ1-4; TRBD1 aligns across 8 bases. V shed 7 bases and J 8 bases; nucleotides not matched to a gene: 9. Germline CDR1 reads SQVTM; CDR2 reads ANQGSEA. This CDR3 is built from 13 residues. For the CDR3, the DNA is TGCAGCGCCAGCCAGGGGGCGCGCGAAAAACTGTTTTTT. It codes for CSASQGAREKLFF.

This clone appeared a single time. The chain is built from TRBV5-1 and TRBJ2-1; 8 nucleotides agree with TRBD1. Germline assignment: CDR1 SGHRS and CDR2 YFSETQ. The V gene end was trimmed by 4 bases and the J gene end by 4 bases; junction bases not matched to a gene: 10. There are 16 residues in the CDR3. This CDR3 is CASSPGQVTNYNEQFF. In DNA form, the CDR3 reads TGCGCCAGCAGCCCGGGACAGGTGACCAATTACAATGAGCAGTTCTTC.

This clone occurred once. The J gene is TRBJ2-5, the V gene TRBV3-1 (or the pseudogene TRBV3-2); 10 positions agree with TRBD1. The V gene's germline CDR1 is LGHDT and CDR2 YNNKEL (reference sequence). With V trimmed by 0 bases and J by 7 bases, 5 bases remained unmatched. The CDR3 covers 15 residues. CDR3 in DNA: TGTGCCAGCAGCCAAGAGGGACAGGGGCTGGGGACCCAGTACTTC. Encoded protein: CASSQEGQGLGTQYF.

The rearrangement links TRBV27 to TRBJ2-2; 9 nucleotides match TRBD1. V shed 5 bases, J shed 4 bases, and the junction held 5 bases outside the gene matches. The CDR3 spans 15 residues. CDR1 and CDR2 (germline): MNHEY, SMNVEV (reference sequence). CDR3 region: CASSPGQGFTGELFF. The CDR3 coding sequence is TGTGCCAGCAGTCCCGGACAGGGGTTCACCGGGGAGCTGTTTTTT.

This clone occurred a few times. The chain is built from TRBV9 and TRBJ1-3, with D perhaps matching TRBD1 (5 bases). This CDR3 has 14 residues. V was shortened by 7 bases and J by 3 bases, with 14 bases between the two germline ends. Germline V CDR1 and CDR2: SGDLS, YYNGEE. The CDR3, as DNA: TGTGCCAGCGGGCTCGGGGGTCTTGGAAACACCATATATTTT. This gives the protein CASGLGGLGNTIYF.

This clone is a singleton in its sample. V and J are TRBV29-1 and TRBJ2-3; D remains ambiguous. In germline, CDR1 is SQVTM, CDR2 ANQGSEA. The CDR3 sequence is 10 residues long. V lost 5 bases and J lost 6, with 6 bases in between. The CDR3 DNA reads TGCAGCGTTCGCGCCGATACGCAGTATTTT. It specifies CSVRADTQYF.

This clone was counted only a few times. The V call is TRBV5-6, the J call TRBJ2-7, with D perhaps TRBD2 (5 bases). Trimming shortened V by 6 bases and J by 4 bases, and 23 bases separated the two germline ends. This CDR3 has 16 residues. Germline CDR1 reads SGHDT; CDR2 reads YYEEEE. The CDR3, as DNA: TGTGCCAGCATCTACCCCAACGCAGGCCCGGGATACGAGCAGTACTTC. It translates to CASIYPNAGPGYEQYF.